This T cell receptor (beta chain) came from a study of shared clonotypes between healthy human individuals. Overall study context: Three plates were used per donor for CD4 naive, three for CD4 memory, two for CD8 naive and one for CD8 memory.

There are 15 residues in the CDR3. Germline assignment: CDR1 SNHLY and CDR2 FYNNEI. V lost 7 bases to trimming and J lost 5 bases, with 19 bases between them. An even split of each subset's genomic DNA across several immunoSEQ plates was performed. Assay: immunoSEQ multiplex PCR; the TCRdb copy retains only in-frame clones and omits some. This table has about 710,000 clones, over 55% appearing once. The rearrangement joins TRBV2 to TRBJ2-3; D might be TRBD2 (6 bases). The sequence was collected from a woman aged 30 to 39 in good health. Sequencing input: memory CD4+ T cells sorted from blood. Subset defined: CD45RA-negative fraction. CDR3 bases: TGTGCCAGCACGCCCAAGGAGGGACCTTTAGATACGCAGTATTTT. It codes for CASTPKEGPLDTQYF.